This T cell receptor beta chain was found in a study of cytomegalovirus exposure and HLA in healthy donors. Findings of the study overall: Some segments of the V type, notably TRBV6-2 and TRBV6-3, were excluded as indistinguishable.

Trimming at V came to 6 bases and at J to 0 bases, leaving 7 bases not matched to a gene. From germline, CDR1 is SQVTM and CDR2 ANQGSEA. The CDR3 consists of 15 residues. The primer mix had 60 Vbeta and 13 Jbeta primers. Repertoires were generated with immunoSEQ multiplex PCR, while TCRdb's copy carries only in-frame clones and drops some. The table lists 14,000 or so clones, roughly 64% of them singletons. Turning to this clone: The antigen remains unidentified.

Material for sequencing was PBMCs. The sequence was collected from a woman between 50 and 59 years old in good health and CMV-seropositive. The chain uses TRBV29-1 and TRBJ2-2; 7 positions agree with TRBD2. The CDR3 sequence: CSVLAWDSNTGELFF. CDR3 DNA sequence: TGCAGCGTACTAGCGTGGGATTCGAACACCGGGGAGCTGTTTTTT.